Following are 26 T cell receptor beta chains from one sample sequenced in a study of blood T cell repertoires in COVID-19. TCRdb's table, derived via immunoSEQ multiplex PCR, lists solely in-frame clones and lacks some. The sample comprises 150,000 or so clones, more than 60% of which are singletons, and roughly 9% rests with the top ten. Material for sequencing was peripheral blood. The receptor set was obtained from a woman aged 45-65 years with active or convalescent COVID-19.

The rearrangement links TRBV30 to TRBJ1-4; possibly TRBD1 for D (6 bases). This CDR3 is 14 amino acids long. Trimming shortened V by 1 base and J by 4 bases, and 10 bases separated the two germline ends. The germline CDR1 and CDR2 sequences are GTSNPN and SVGIG (reference sequence). The CDR3 DNA follows: TGTGCCTGGAGTGGGGGGACAAATAATGAAAAACTGTTTTTT. This gives the protein CAWSGGTNNEKLFF.

This clone appeared a few times. The V gene is TRBV9, the J gene TRBJ1-6; TRBD1 matches at 10 bases. This CDR3 spans 15 amino acids. V shed 3 bases, J shed 5 bases, and the junction held 2 bases outside the gene matches. Germline assignment: CDR1 SGDLS and CDR2 YYNGEE. The CDR3 coding sequence is TGTGCCAGCAGCGCGGGACAGGGGCATAATTCACCCCTCCACTTT. Residues: CASSAGQGHNSPLHF.

The rearrangement uses TRBV19 and TRBJ2-2, with D maybe TRBD1 (8 bases). CDR1 is LNHDA, CDR2 SQIVND, per germline (reference sequence). V was cut by 2 bases and J by 7 bases, with 20 bases left in between. The CDR3 covers 17 residues. The CDR3 here is CASSIKGGTGSGGELFF. For the CDR3, the DNA is TGTGCCAGTAGTATAAAGGGAGGGACAGGTAGCGGCGGGGAGCTGTTTTTT.

The genes are TRBV30 and TRBJ1-5; TRBD1 might be the D (6 bases). V was pared by 0 bases and J by 6 bases, with 6 bases between. The CDR3 has 12 residues. Per the germline V gene, CDR1 is GTSNPN and CDR2 is SVGIG (reference sequence). CDR3 protein: CAWSVQGQPQHF. DNA of the CDR3: TGTGCCTGGAGTGTACAGGGTCAGCCCCAGCATTTT.

The V gene is TRBV29-1, the J gene TRBJ2-7, with TRBD2 identical over 8 bases. Germline CDR1 SQVTM, CDR2 ANQGSEA. V dropped 6 bases and J dropped 6; count of bases not matched to a gene: 13. CDR3 length: 14 residues. In nucleotides, the CDR3 is TGCAGCGTGGCCAATAGCGGGGTGTTGGGCGAGCAGTACTTC. Translation gives CSVANSGVLGEQYF.

The V and J genes are TRBV28 and TRBJ2-6; no clear D gene. The CDR3 covers 16 residues. Germline loops: CDR1 MDHEN, CDR2 SYDVKM. V was cut by 5 bases and J by 0 bases, with 11 bases left in between. The CDR3 spells CASSVPPGSGANVLTF. The CDR3 DNA reads as TGTGCCAGCAGTGTCCCCCCAGGCTCTGGGGCCAACGTCCTGACTTTC.

This chain links TRBV30 with TRBJ2-3; the D is unclear. CDR3 length equals 13 residues. V lost 2 bases, J lost 8 bases, and 14 bases lay in between. Germline V gene lookup returns CDR1 GTSNPN and CDR2 SVGIG (reference sequence). CDR3 DNA: TGTGCCTGGAGTCCTGACCGCCCGGGTACGCAGTATTTT. This encodes CAWSPDRPGTQYF. The entire variable domain, with the rest obtained from reference TRBV30 and TRBJ2-3, is as follows: SQTIHQWPATLVQPVGSPLSLECTVEGTSNPNLYWYRQAAGRGLQLLFYSVGIGQISSEVPQNLSASRPQDRQFILSSKKLLLSDSGFYLCAWSPDRPGTQYFGPGTRLTVL.

The gene calls are TRBV19 and TRBJ2-2, with 13 nucleotides matching TRBD2. V trimming: 5 bases; J trimming: 7 bases; junction bases outside the gene matches: 7. Germline CDR1 and CDR2: LNHDA and SQIVND (reference sequence). The CDR3 loop spans 16 amino acids. The DNA of the CDR3 is TGTGCCAGTAGTCCCTCCAGGACTAGCGGGGGCGGGGAGCTGTTTTTT. Translated, it gives CASSPSRTSGGGELFF.

The CDR3 sequence: CSASGENTF. The CDR3 DNA follows: TGCAGTGCTAGTGGGGAGAACACCTTC. The rearrangement links TRBV20-1 to TRBJ1-2, with D unclear. Germline CDR1 and CDR2: DFQATT and SNEGSKA (reference sequence). Trimming took 3 bases from V and 12 from J, leaving 8 bases between them. The CDR3 totals 9 residues.

The chain uses TRBV7-6 and TRBJ2-1, with TRBD2 matching 8 bases. From germline, CDR1 is SGHVS and CDR2 FNYEAQ. This CDR3 is built from 15 residues. V was pared by 2 bases and J by 3 bases, with 3 bases of the junction left unmatched. CDR3 loop: CASSLNSGGYNEQFF. The CDR3 DNA sequence: TGTGCCAGCAGCTTAAACAGCGGGGGCTACAATGAGCAGTTCTTC. The whole variable domain, filled in from reference TRBV7-6 and TRBJ2-1, reads GAGVSQSPRYKVTKRGQDVALRCDPISGHVSLYWYRQALGQGPEFLTYFNYEAQQDKSGLPNDRFSAERPEGSISTLTIQRTEQRDSAMYRCASSLNSGGYNEQFFGPGTRLTVL.

The V and J genes are TRBV19 and TRBJ1-1; D is uncertain. Trimming cost V 5 bases and J 0 bases, with 13 bases left between them. The CDR3 loop spans 15 amino acids. Germline lookup yields CDR1 LNHDA and CDR2 SQIVND (reference sequence). The CDR3: CASSFQAAMNTEAFF. The CDR3 region has the DNA TGTGCCAGTAGTTTCCAGGCCGCCATGAACACTGAAGCTTTCTTT.

This clone was seen only a few times. The chain combines TRBV6-4 with TRBJ1-6; 8 bases match TRBD1. Germline V CDR1 and CDR2: MRHNA, SNTAGT. V lost 3 bases, J lost 6 bases, and 4 bases stayed unmatched. CDR3 length: 15 amino acids. The CDR3 reads CASSEAGQANSPLHF. The CDR3 bases are TGTGCCAGCAGTGAAGCGGGACAGGCTAATTCACCCCTCCACTTT.

This clone showed up just a few times. The rearrangement joins TRBV28 to TRBJ2-1; TRBD1 is a possible D gene (5 bases). CDR3 length equals 16 residues. The germline V gene encodes CDR1 MDHEN and CDR2 SYDVKM. V was clipped by 6 bases and J by 5 bases, with 20 bases between them. The CDR3 DNA reads as TGTGCCAGCAGCCCCCCTAGGGGAAAGGGGAACAATGAGCAGTTCTTC. It is translated as CASSPPRGKGNNEQFF.

This clone has just a few counts. This sequence joins TRBV7-2 and TRBJ2-5; D uncertain. This CDR3 is 13 amino acids long. Germline CDR1 SGHTA, CDR2 FQGNSA. The V end was cut by 2 bases, the J end by 5 bases, with 9 bases between. The CDR3 reads CASSLTWRETQYF. The CDR3 DNA reads as TGTGCCAGCAGCTTAACGTGGCGGGAGACCCAGTACTTC.

V is TRBV30 and J is TRBJ1-2, with D uncertain. The V gene lost 2 bases and the J gene lost 8 bases, with 12 bases spanning the gap. The CDR3 has 12 amino acids. The germline V gene encodes CDR1 GTSNPN and CDR2 SVGIG (reference sequence). CDR3 loop: CAWSSRHGGYTF. DNA of the CDR3: TGTGCCTGGAGTTCTCGACACGGCGGCTACACCTTC.

The DNA of the CDR3 is TGTGCCAGCTGTCCCAGGTGGGCGGGGGAATACAATGAGCAGTTCTTC. The encoded protein is CASCPRWAGEYNEQFF. The chain joins TRBV21-1 to TRBJ2-1; TRBD2 is the table's D call and was not checked against the DNA. TRBV21-1 is a pseudogene locus. CDR3 length: 16 amino acids.

V and J are TRBV15 and TRBJ2-1; the match to TRBD2 covers 8 bases. The CDR3 covers 14 residues. Germline lookup yields CDR1 LNHNV and CDR2 YYDKDF (reference sequence). V shed 5 bases, J shed 4 bases, and the junction held 4 bases outside the gene matches. CDR3 loop: CATSQTSVYNEQFF. As DNA, the CDR3 is TGTGCCACCAGCCAGACTAGCGTATACAATGAGCAGTTCTTC.

The J gene is TRBJ1-4, the V gene TRBV5-1; D possibly corresponds to TRBD1 (6 bases). The CDR3 extends over 15 amino acids. V was cut by 4 bases and J by 3 bases, with 13 bases left in between. Germline CDR1 and CDR2: SGHRS and YFSETQ. The chain's CDR3 is CASSQGTRSNEKLFF. In nucleotides, the CDR3 is TGCGCCAGCAGCCAAGGGACACGCTCTAATGAAAAACTGTTTTTT.

This clone was detected a few times. The V and J genes are TRBV15 and TRBJ1-5, with D possibly TRBD1 on 6 matching bases. The germline V and J ends were trimmed by 1 base and 9 bases, with 25 bases remaining between them. CDR1 and CDR2 from the germline V gene are LNHNV and YYDKDF (reference sequence). CDR3 length: 18 residues. CDR3 residues: CATSRGFRGGLRDGPQHF. CDR3 nucleotide sequence: TGTGCCACCAGCAGAGGTTTCAGGGGAGGGCTAAGAGATGGGCCCCAGCATTTT.

The rearrangement uses TRBV24-1 and TRBJ1-2; 10 bases are a match to TRBD1. This CDR3 has 15 amino acids. Germline trimming cut 4 bases from V and 4 bases from J; bases unmatched to any gene: 5. Germline CDR1 and CDR2: KGHDR and SFDVKD. CDR3 nucleotide sequence: TGTGCCACCAGTGACCCGGGACAGGGGAGCTATGGCTACACCTTC. It yields the protein CATSDPGQGSYGYTF.

The chain employs TRBV18 and TRBJ2-5; a weak D match, TRBD1 (6 bases). Germline lookup yields CDR1 KGHSH and CDR2 LQKENI. This CDR3 has 19 residues. Trimming removed 6 bases from V and 3 bases from J, with 29 bases in between. The CDR3 is CASSPPAGERGEGKETQYF. The DNA of the CDR3 is TGTGCCAGCTCTCCTCCCGCAGGGGAGAGGGGAGAGGGTAAAGAGACCCAGTACTTC. The complete variable domain, with remaining parts taken from reference TRBV18 and TRBJ2-5, reads NAGVMQNPRHLVRRRGQEARLRCSPMKGHSHVYWYRQLPEEGLKFMVYLQKENIIDESGMPKERFSAEFPKEGPSILRIQQVVRGDSAAYFCASSPPAGERGEGKETQYFGPGTRLLVL.

The genes are TRBV21-1 and TRBJ2-2; TRBD2, as called in the table, went unchecked against the DNA. TRBV21-1 is flagged as a pseudogene. The CDR3 consists of 17 residues. CDR3 in amino acids: CASSKLSRRSYTGELFF. DNA of the CDR3: TGTGCCAGCAGCAAACTTTCCCGGAGGTCGTATACCGGGGAGCTGTTTTTT.

The rearrangement links TRBV7-9 to TRBJ1-2; D not resolved. Germline V lookup: CDR1 SEHNR, CDR2 FQNEAQ (reference sequence). The CDR3 is 14 residues long. Deletions cut 1 base from V and 4 bases from J, with 10 bases between. The CDR3 nucleotides are TGTGCCAGCAGCTTAGGCGAGGTCGGCTATGGCTACACCTTC. Amino acid sequence: CASSLGEVGYGYTF.

This clone was recorded many times. The chain joins TRBV23-1 to TRBJ1-3, with D possibly matching TRBD1 (6 bases). TRBV23-1 falls under the ORF class, with uncertain function. CDR3 size: 15 residues. Trimming took off 4 bases at V and 0 bases at J, with 10 bases between the two ends. CDR3: CASSPGTNSGNTIYF. The CDR3 region has the DNA TGCGCCAGCAGTCCCGGGACAAACTCTGGAAACACCATATATTTT.

With respect to this clone: Other DNA sequences in this specimen translate into the identical CDR3. This chain connects TRBV7-9 to TRBJ2-3, with 11 bases fitting TRBD2. Germline assignment: CDR1 SEHNR and CDR2 FQNEAQ (reference sequence). The V and J ends lost 5 bases and 6 bases, in that order; junction bases with no gene match: 7. The CDR3 length is 15 residues. The CDR3 region has the DNA TGTGCCAGCAGCCTTAGCGGGGGGGCCGCGGATACGCAGTATTTT. Its protein is CASSLSGGAADTQYF.

In this sample, this clone turned up a few times. The gene calls are TRBV5-4 and TRBJ1-1; tentative D call: TRBD1 (5 bases). From germline, CDR1 is SGHNT and CDR2 YYREEE (reference sequence). There are 19 residues in the CDR3. Trimming removed 0 bases from V and 3 bases from J, with 24 bases in between. The CDR3 here is CASSLGGSGARTGDTEAFF. Written as DNA, the CDR3 is TGTGCCAGCAGCTTGGGGGGCTCTGGGGCCCGGACGGGGGACACTGAAGCTTTCTTT.